The TCR beta chain described here comes from a study of post-analysis software for immune sequencing data. Study background: Relapsing-remitting, secondary progressive and progressive-relapsing multiple sclerosis were all included among the disease courses. Study outcomes and limitations: With TRBV5-6, TRBV5-1 and TRBV20-1 included, 5 or 6 TRBV segments were more frequent in patients than in controls.

Of note for this clonotype: Its antigen is not known.

V lost 6 bases to trimming and J lost 0 bases; unmatched junction nucleotides: 11. This CDR3 comprises 16 residues. Germline loops: CDR1 MDHEN, CDR2 SYDVKM. Unique molecular identifiers were present in the TCR beta cDNA libraries. It was from about 1 to 10 million T cells that around 500,000 cDNA molecules came. Via MiXCR, TCRdb re-called the PCR reads, giving one row per CDR3 protein. The sample yields roughly 600,000 distinct CDR3 sequences, around 47% seen once. The chain carries TRBV28 and TRBJ2-7; 7 bases line up with TRBD1. The clonotype was recovered from a girl between 5 and 17 years old with multiple sclerosis. The sequencing input was blood. CDR3 nucleotides: TGTGCCAGCAGCCGTAACAGGGGAGAGGGCTCCTACGAGCAGTACTTC. The encoded protein is CASSRNRGEGSYEQYF.